This T cell receptor beta chain derives from a study of T cells after posttransplantation cyclophosphamide. TCRdb's table, derived via immunoSEQ multiplex PCR, lists solely in-frame clones and lacks some. Observed in the sample are fewer than 35,000 clones, none of them singletons. Findings of the study overall: After PTCy, TRB diversity resembled that of CNI/methotrexate controls. Tissue-infiltrating T cells from skin or gut overlapped little with blood T cells.

This clone appeared many times. Its matching antigen is unknown. The V gene end was trimmed by 6 bases and the J gene end by 3 bases; junction bases not matched to a gene: 8. The CDR3 loop spans 16 amino acids. The V call is TRBV12-3 or TRBV12-4, the J call TRBJ2-2, with TRBD1 matching over 9 bases. The sequence derives from a woman aged 55-75 years in good health, CMV-negative, and a related stem cell transplant donor. Material for sequencing was PBMCs. For the CDR3, the DNA is TGTGCCAGCAGCTCGGGGACAGGGAGGTACACCGGGGAGCTGTTTTTT. Amino acid sequence: CASSSGTGRYTGELFF.